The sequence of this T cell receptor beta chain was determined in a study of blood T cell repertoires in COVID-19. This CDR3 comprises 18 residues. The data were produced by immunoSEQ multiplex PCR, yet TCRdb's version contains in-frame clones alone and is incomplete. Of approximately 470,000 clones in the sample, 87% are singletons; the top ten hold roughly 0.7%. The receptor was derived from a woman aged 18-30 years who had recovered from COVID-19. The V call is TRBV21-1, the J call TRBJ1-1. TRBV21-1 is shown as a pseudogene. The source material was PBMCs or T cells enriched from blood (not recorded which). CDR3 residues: CASSKFKEFWGGSCEAFF. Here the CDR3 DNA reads TGTGCCAGCAGCAAATTCAAGGAATTTTGGGGGGGATCGTGTGAAGCTTTCTTT.